These 31 T cell receptor beta chains were all obtained from the same sample, sequenced in a study of cytomegalovirus exposure and HLA in healthy donors (dated by TCRdb to between 2016 and 2019). Library preparation used the immunoSEQ multiplex PCR assay. The multiplex PCR relied on a mix of 60 forward primers for TCR Vbeta segments and 13 reverse primers for TCR Jbeta segments. This is the immuneACCESS table as TCRdb keeps it, with only in-frame sequences that have V and J called. A part of the clones is gone; compared with another copy, unresolved V genes explain less than half, and the rest is unexplained. The sample table holds some 150,000 clones, of which approximately 81% were seen once. The ten largest clones capture over 0.65% of the sample. Material for sequencing was PBMCs. These receptors originate from a woman aged 18 to 35 in good health and CMV-seronegative.

This clone came up a few times. The J gene is TRBJ2-5, the V gene TRBV2, with no clear D. This CDR3 has 11 residues. The germline CDR1 and CDR2 sequences are SNHLY and FYNNEI. Trimming took off 5 bases at V and 6 bases at J, with 7 bases between the two ends. The CDR3: CASSSSQTQYF. The CDR3 nucleotides read TGTGCCAGCAGTTCCTCTCAGACCCAGTACTTC. The variable domain in full, with the rest retrieved from reference TRBV2 and TRBJ2-5, is EPEVTQTPSHQVTQMGQEVILRCVPISNHLYFYWYRQILGQKVEFLVSFYNNEISEKSEIFDDQFSVERPDGSNFTLKIRSTKLEDSAMYFCASSSSQTQYFGPGTRLLVL.

The chain couples TRBV2 to TRBJ2-3; 16 nucleotides match TRBD2. V lost 6 bases to trimming and J lost 14 bases; unmatched junction nucleotides: 8. CDR1 and CDR2 (germline): SNHLY, FYNNEI. The CDR3 runs 14 residues. The CDR3 protein is CASSAGTSGRALYF. The CDR3 bases are TGTGCCAGCAGCGCCGGGACTAGCGGGAGGGCCCTGTATTTT.

This clone was picked up a small number of times. The chain carries TRBV5-1 and TRBJ1-1; D gene uncertain. The V and J ends lost 3 bases and 6 bases respectively, with 12 bases between them. This CDR3 is 13 amino acids long. The V gene's germline CDR1 is SGHRS and CDR2 YFSETQ. The CDR3 DNA reads TGCGCCAGCAGCTCAACCCTACAGTCTGAAGCTTTCTTT. Its protein product is CASSSTLQSEAFF. The full variable domain, rest sourced from reference TRBV5-1 and TRBJ1-1, is KAGVTQTPRYLIKTRGQQVTLSCSPISGHRSVSWYQQTPGQGLQFLFEYFSETQRNKGNFPGRFSGRQFSNSRSEMNVSTLELGDSALYLCASSSTLQSEAFFGQGTRLTVV.

The CDR3 reads CASSPEGSGSVADTQYF. CDR3 nucleotide sequence: TGTGCCAGCTCACCAGAAGGTAGCGGGAGTGTAGCAGATACGCAGTATTTT. The V and J genes are TRBV18 and TRBJ2-3; 9 bases are shared with TRBD2. Germline CDR1 and CDR2: KGHSH and LQKENI. This CDR3 comprises 17 residues. After removal of 2 bases from V and 4 bases from J, the junction contained 10 bases not matched to a gene.

The rearrangement links TRBV7-8 to TRBJ2-3, with 10 positions matching TRBD2. The junction had 9 bases not matched to a gene; V was cut back by 3 bases and J by 3 bases. The CDR3 loop spans 17 amino acids. Germline values: CDR1 SGHVS, CDR2 FQNEAQ. CDR3 loop: CASSLSGRAFGTDTQYF. CDR3 nucleotide sequence: TGTGCCAGCAGCTTGAGCGGGAGGGCCTTCGGGACAGATACGCAGTATTTT.

This sequence joins TRBV9 and TRBJ1-1; D gene ambiguous. Germline-derived CDR1 and CDR2 are SGDLS and YYNGEE. The CDR3 has 13 amino acids. V lost 4 bases and J lost 4, with 11 bases in between. In DNA, the CDR3 is TGTGCCAGCAGCCGGGAAGAAGGCACTGAAGCTTTCTTT. Amino acid sequence: CASSREEGTEAFF.

This clone was seen a handful of times. The genes are TRBV28 and TRBJ1-5; 11 nucleotides match TRBD1. Trimming cost V 6 bases and J 7 bases; bases outside gene matches: 5. The CDR3 is made up of 14 amino acids. Germline values: CDR1 MDHEN, CDR2 SYDVKM. The CDR3 here is CASRDRGLGQPQHF. CDR3 DNA sequence: TGTGCCAGCAGGGACAGGGGGCTGGGGCAGCCCCAGCATTTT.

The chain couples TRBV4-3 to TRBJ2-1, with 12 bases matching TRBD2. The junction had 3 bases not matched to a gene; V was cut back by 0 bases and J by 0 bases. The germline V gene encodes CDR1 LGHNA and CDR2 YSLEER. This CDR3 is 18 amino acids long. In nucleotides, the CDR3 is TGCGCCAGCAGCCAAGAGGGACTAGCGGGTAGCTCCTACAATGAGCAGTTCTTC. Its protein product is CASSQEGLAGSSYNEQFF.

In its sample, this clone was seen a few times. The gene calls are TRBV27 and TRBJ1-5, with D tentatively TRBD1 (5 bases). V lost 5 bases to trimming and J lost 3 bases, with 14 bases between them. This CDR3 comprises 15 residues. The germline V gene encodes CDR1 MNHEY and CDR2 SMNVEV (reference sequence). The CDR3 DNA follows: TGTGCCAGCAGTCTGCATGGGGCCCTCAATCAGCCCCAGCATTTT. Translation gives CASSLHGALNQPQHF.

The rearrangement links TRBV15 to TRBJ1-4; D gene uncertain. V was pared by 3 bases and J by 5 bases, with 13 bases between. Germline values: CDR1 LNHNV, CDR2 YYDKDF (reference sequence). This CDR3 contains 15 residues. In nucleotides, the CDR3 is TGTGCCACCAGCAGTTTCTACGGGGAAAATGAAAAACTGTTTTTT. The encoded protein is CATSSFYGENEKLFF. The full variable domain, completed using reference TRBV15 and TRBJ1-4, is DAMVIQNPRYQVTQFGKPVTLSCSQTLNHNVMYWYQQKSSQAPKLLFHYYDKDFNNEADTPDNFQSRRPNTSFCFLDIRSPGLGDTAMYLCATSSFYGENEKLFFGSGTQLSVL.

The chain links TRBV6-5 to TRBJ2-3; D perhaps matches TRBD1 (6 bases). Germline assignment: CDR1 MNHEY and CDR2 SVGAGI. The CDR3 covers 14 residues. V lost 4 bases, J lost 3 bases, and 11 bases lay in between. CDR3 loop: CASSLWGPTDTQYF. The CDR3 DNA reads TGTGCCAGCAGTTTGTGGGGGCCAACAGATACGCAGTATTTT.

The V gene is TRBV19, the J gene TRBJ2-1, with 7 bases that match TRBD1. The V gene end was trimmed by 6 bases and the J gene end by 4 bases; junction bases not matched to a gene: 6. CDR3 size: 14 residues. Per the germline V gene, CDR1 is LNHDA and CDR2 is SQIVND (reference sequence). CDR3 nucleotide sequence: TGTGCCAGTAGCCCCACGGGACAGTACAATGAGCAGTTCTTC. This encodes CASSPTGQYNEQFF.

About this clone: Mismatch with germline at one junction end may stem from a read error. The gene calls are TRBV4-3 and TRBJ2-1; 11 bases line up with TRBD2. Germline V gives CDR1 LGHNA, CDR2 YSLEER. This CDR3 is 17 amino acids long. CDR3 residues: CASSQVGTSGSRNEQFF. CDR3 coding DNA: TGCGCCAGCAGTCAAGTGGGTACTAGCGGGAGTCGCAATGAGCAGTTCTTC.

The chain couples TRBV14 to TRBJ2-1; D unclear. V dropped 4 bases and J dropped 5 bases, with 12 bases sitting between them. The CDR3 consists of 14 residues. CDR1 and CDR2 from the germline V gene are SGHDN and FVKESK. CDR3: CASSPLGRNNEQFF. DNA for the CDR3: TGTGCCAGCAGCCCCCTGGGCAGGAACAATGAGCAGTTCTTC.

This clone was counted between two and nine times. The chain recombines TRBV6-6 with TRBJ2-7; D might be TRBD1 (6 bases). Germline CDR1 and CDR2: MNHNY and SVGAGI (reference sequence). V was pared by 0 bases and J by 4 bases, with 13 bases between. This CDR3 is 15 amino acids long. Here the CDR3 reads CASSYSNPDRYEQYF. DNA for the CDR3: TGTGCCAGCAGTTACTCGAACCCGGACAGATACGAGCAGTACTTC.

Only a few counts were recorded for this clone. The chain carries TRBV7-8 and TRBJ2-7; D may be TRBD2 (5 bases). Germline CDR1 is SGHVS and CDR2 is FQNEAQ. The CDR3 covers 12 residues. V was shortened by 2 bases and J by 3 bases, with 5 bases between the two germline ends. The CDR3, as DNA: TGTGCCAGCAGCTTACGGGACTACGAGCAGTACTTC. It translates to CASSLRDYEQYF. Using reference TRBV7-8 and TRBJ2-7 for the parts outside the CDR3, the full variable domain is GAGVSQSPRYKVAKRGQDVALRCDPISGHVSLFWYQQALGQGPEFLTYFQNEAQLDKSGLPSDRFFAERPEGSVSTLKIQRTQQEDSAVYLCASSLRDYEQYFGPGTRLTVT.

The CDR3 DNA follows: TGTGCCAGCAGCTCCTCCGGGGGTAGCGGGAGTTGGAATGAGCAGTTCTTC. This translates into CASSSSGGSGSWNEQFF. J is TRBJ2-1 and V is TRBV13, with TRBD2 matching over 9 bases. CDR3 length equals 17 residues. Germline CDR1 PRHDT, CDR2 FYEKMQ (reference sequence). The V and J ends lost 4 bases and 7 bases, in that order; junction bases with no gene match: 14.

Here the CDR3 reads CSVIVGLAGSYEQYF. CDR3 sequence (DNA): TGCAGCGTAATCGTGGGACTAGCGGGTTCCTACGAGCAGTACTTC. The rearrangement links TRBV29-1 to TRBJ2-7; TRBD2 aligns across 12 bases. V trimming: 6 bases; J trimming: 1 base; junction bases outside the gene matches: 7. The CDR3 runs to 15 residues. Germline CDR1 is SQVTM and CDR2 is ANQGSEA.

V is TRBV2 and J is TRBJ2-1; D remains ambiguous. V gave up 8 bases and J gave up 8 bases, with 16 bases separating them. Germline CDR1 reads SNHLY; CDR2 reads FYNNEI. There are 13 residues in the CDR3. The CDR3 DNA follows: TGTGCCAGCGTGCTGATACTCGCTGATGAGCAGTTCTTC. Translation: CASVLILADEQFF.

This clone has only a few counts. This chain joins TRBV7-2 and TRBJ2-5, with 8 bases lining up with TRBD1. With V trimmed by 2 bases and J by 3 bases, 14 bases remained unmatched. Germline V gene lookup returns CDR1 SGHTA and CDR2 FQGNSA. The CDR3 runs 18 residues. In DNA, the CDR3 is TGTGCCAGCAGCTTAAAACCAGGGGGCTCCATTTTCGAAGAGACCCAGTACTTC. Translated: CASSLKPGGSIFEETQYF.

This clone was detected once. This chain links TRBV28 with TRBJ2-7; 7 nucleotides align to TRBD2. The V gene's germline CDR1 is MDHEN and CDR2 SYDVKM. The trim removed 3 bases at V and 2 bases at J, leaving 7 bases unmatched. CDR3 size: 15 residues. The CDR3 loop reads CASSFAPAGAYEQYF. The CDR3 coding sequence is TGTGCCAGCAGTTTTGCGCCGGCGGGAGCCTACGAGCAGTACTTC.

The rearrangement links TRBV5-8 to TRBJ1-2; D is undetermined. The CDR3 spans 14 residues. Trimming took 0 bases from V and 5 from J, leaving 11 bases between them. Germline V CDR1 and CDR2: SGHTS, YDEGEE. The CDR3 DNA reads as TGTGCCAGCAGCTTGGTGAGAGAGACATATGGCTACACCTTC. Protein: CASSLVRETYGYTF.

The chain employs TRBV19 and TRBJ1-2; 9 nucleotides line up with TRBD1. Germline V gene sequence: CDR1 LNHDA, CDR2 SQIVND (reference sequence). The ends lost 5 bases at V and 1 base at J; junction bases unmatched: 8. The CDR3 length is 16 residues. The CDR3 protein is CASSPGTGLGNYGYTF. DNA for the CDR3: TGTGCCAGTAGTCCCGGGACAGGGCTGGGTAACTATGGCTACACCTTC.

V gene TRBV20-1 combines with J gene TRBJ1-2; no definite D call. CDR3 length equals 11 residues. Germline CDR1 and CDR2: DFQATT and SNEGSKA (reference sequence). V shed 5 bases and J shed 4 bases, with 8 bases lying between them. In DNA form, the CDR3 reads TGCAGTGCTTCCGACACCTATGGCTACACCTTC. Encoded protein: CSASDTYGYTF.

This chain links TRBV5-4 with TRBJ1-1; unclear D gene. The CDR3 totals 15 residues. Looked up from germline, CDR1 is SGHNT and CDR2 is YYREEE (reference sequence). With 0 bases removed from V and 3 bases from J, the gap between germline ends came to 12 bases. The CDR3 nucleotides are TGTGCCAGCAGCTTGGCCTCGGCAGGCCACACTGAAGCTTTCTTT. This gives the protein CASSLASAGHTEAFF.

This chain links TRBV18 with TRBJ1-1; D ambiguous. This CDR3 spans 12 amino acids. Germline values: CDR1 KGHSH, CDR2 LQKENI. V was pared by 2 bases and J by 2 bases, with 3 bases between. For the CDR3, the DNA is TGTGCCAGCTCACCAACTAACACTGAAGCTTTCTTT. It codes for CASSPTNTEAFF.

This chain connects TRBV2 to TRBJ2-7, with D perhaps TRBD2 (5 bases). The CDR3 spans 13 residues. CDR1 SNHLY and CDR2 FYNNEI come from the germline V gene. The V end was cut by 6 bases, the J end by 6 bases, with 15 bases between. CDR3 DNA sequence: TGTGCCAGCAGGGAGCGGCCGTCGGTCGAGCAGTACTTC. This gives the protein CASRERPSVEQYF. The full variable domain, its missing parts supplied by reference TRBV2 and TRBJ2-7, is EPEVTQTPSHQVTQMGQEVILRCVPISNHLYFYWYRQILGQKVEFLVSFYNNEISEKSEIFDDQFSVERPDGSNFTLKIRSTKLEDSAMYFCASRERPSVEQYFGPGTRLTVT.

This clone was seen once. The V call is TRBV4-1, the J call TRBJ2-3; 10 bases are shared with TRBD2. In germline, CDR1 is MGHRA, CDR2 YSYEKL. There are 18 residues in the CDR3. V was clipped by 4 bases and J by 2 bases; unmatched bases: 12. Here the CDR3 DNA reads TGCGCCAGCAGCCGAACCCCCCCTGGACTAGCGGACACAGATACGCAGTATTTT. Its protein product is CASSRTPPGLADTDTQYF.

This chain connects TRBV6-5 to TRBJ1-6, with 7 bases identical to TRBD1. V shed 0 bases, J shed 9 bases, and the junction held 5 bases outside the gene matches. This CDR3 is built from 15 residues. Per the germline V gene, CDR1 is MNHEY and CDR2 is SVGAGI. The CDR3 coding sequence is TGTGCCAGCAGTTACTCAGCAGGGGGTGGTTCACCCCTCCACTTT. It specifies CASSYSAGGGSPLHF.

This clone was recorded only once. This sequence joins TRBV7-9 and TRBJ2-4, with 9 bases lining up with TRBD1. V lost 1 base to trimming and J lost 6 bases; unmatched junction nucleotides: 4. The CDR3 contains 15 residues. Looked up from germline, CDR1 is SEHNR and CDR2 is FQNEAQ (reference sequence). The CDR3 coding sequence is TGTGCCAGCAGCTTAGGTGGGACAGGGCTAAACATTCAGTACTTC. Amino acids: CASSLGGTGLNIQYF.

The chain uses TRBV18 and TRBJ2-6; TRBD1 aligns across 7 bases. The CDR3 consists of 17 residues. Trimming at V came to 4 bases and at J to 1 base, leaving 7 bases not matched to a gene. The V gene's germline CDR1 is KGHSH and CDR2 LQKENI. DNA of the CDR3: TGTGCCAGCTCACAGATACCCAGGGGGTCTGGGGCCAACGTCCTGACTTTC. It codes for CASSQIPRGSGANVLTF.